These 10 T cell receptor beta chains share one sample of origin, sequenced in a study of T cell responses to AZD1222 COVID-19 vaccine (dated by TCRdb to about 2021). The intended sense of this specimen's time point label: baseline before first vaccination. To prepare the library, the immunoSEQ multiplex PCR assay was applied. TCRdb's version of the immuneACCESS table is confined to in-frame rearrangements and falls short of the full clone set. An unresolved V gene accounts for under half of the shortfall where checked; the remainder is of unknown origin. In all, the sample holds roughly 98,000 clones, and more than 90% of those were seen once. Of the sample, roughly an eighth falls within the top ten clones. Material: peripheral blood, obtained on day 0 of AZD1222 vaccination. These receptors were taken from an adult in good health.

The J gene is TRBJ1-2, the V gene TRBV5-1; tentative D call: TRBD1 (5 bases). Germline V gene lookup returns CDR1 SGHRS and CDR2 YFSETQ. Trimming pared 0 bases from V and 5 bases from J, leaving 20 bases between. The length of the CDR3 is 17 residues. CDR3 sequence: CASSLDRDPKTRYGYTF. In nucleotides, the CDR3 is TGCGCCAGCAGCTTGGACCGGGACCCAAAGACTCGGTATGGCTACACCTTC.

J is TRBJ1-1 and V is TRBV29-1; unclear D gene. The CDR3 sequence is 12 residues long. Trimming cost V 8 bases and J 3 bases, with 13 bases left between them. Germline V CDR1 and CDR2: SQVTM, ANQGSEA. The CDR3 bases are TGCAGCTCCTCGGACTCCGACACTGAAGCTTTCTTT. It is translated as CSSSDSDTEAFF. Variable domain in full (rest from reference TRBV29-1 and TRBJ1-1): SAVISQKPSRDICQRGTSLTIQCQVDSQVTMMFWYRQQPGQSLTLIATANQGSEATYESGFVIDKFPISRPNLTFSTLTVSNMSPEDSSIYLCSSSDSDTEAFFGQGTRLTVV.

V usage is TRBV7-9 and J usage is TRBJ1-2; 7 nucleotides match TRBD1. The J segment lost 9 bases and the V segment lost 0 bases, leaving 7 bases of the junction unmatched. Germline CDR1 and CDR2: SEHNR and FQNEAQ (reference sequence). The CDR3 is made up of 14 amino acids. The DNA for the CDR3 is TGTGCCAGCAGCTTAGCAAGGGCAGGGGGAAGCTACACCTTC. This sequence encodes CASSLARAGGSYTF.

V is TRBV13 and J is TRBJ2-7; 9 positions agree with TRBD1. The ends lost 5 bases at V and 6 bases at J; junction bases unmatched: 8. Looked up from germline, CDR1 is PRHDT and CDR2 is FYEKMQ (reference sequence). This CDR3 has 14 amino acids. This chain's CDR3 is CASSRRDRDFEQYF. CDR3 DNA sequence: TGTGCCAGCAGCAGAAGGGACAGGGACTTCGAGCAGTACTTC.

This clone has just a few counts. The CDR3 DNA reads TGTGCTAGTGGTTCCGACAGGGGAGTATTTGGCTACACCTTC. It codes for CASGSDRGVFGYTF. The chain combines TRBV12-5 with TRBJ1-2, with 8 bases that match TRBD1. CDR3 size: 14 residues. Trimming took 4 bases from V and 7 from J; bases not matched to a gene: 8. The germline V gene has CDR1 LGHNT and CDR2 FRNRAP.

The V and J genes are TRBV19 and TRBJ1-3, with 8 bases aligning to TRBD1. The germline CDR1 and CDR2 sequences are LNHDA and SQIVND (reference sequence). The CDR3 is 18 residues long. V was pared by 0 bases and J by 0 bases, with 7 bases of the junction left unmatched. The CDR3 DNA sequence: TGTGCCAGTAGTATAGAGGAACAGGGGGGCCTCTCTGGAAACACCATATATTTT. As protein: CASSIEEQGGLSGNTIYF.

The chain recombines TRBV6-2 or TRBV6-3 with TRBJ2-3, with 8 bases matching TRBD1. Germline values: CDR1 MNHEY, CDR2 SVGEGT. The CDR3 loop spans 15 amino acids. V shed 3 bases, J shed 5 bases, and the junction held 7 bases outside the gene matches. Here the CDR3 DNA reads TGTGCCAGCAGTTATTCGGCAGGGGGCAGAGATACGCAGTATTTT. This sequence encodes CASSYSAGGRDTQYF.

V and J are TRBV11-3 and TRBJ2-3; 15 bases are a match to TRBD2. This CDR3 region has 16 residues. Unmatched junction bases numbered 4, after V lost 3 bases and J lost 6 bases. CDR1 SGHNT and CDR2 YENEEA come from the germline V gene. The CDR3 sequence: CASSFGTSGGWDTQYF. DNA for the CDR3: TGTGCCAGCAGCTTCGGGACTAGCGGGGGGTGGGATACGCAGTATTTT.

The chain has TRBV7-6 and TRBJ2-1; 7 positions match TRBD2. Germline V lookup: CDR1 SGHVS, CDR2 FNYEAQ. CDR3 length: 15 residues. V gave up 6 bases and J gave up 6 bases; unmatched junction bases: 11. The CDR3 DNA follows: TGTGCCAGCAGTCTTAGACTGCGGGAGAGCAATGAGCAGTTCTTC. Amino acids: CASSLRLRESNEQFF.

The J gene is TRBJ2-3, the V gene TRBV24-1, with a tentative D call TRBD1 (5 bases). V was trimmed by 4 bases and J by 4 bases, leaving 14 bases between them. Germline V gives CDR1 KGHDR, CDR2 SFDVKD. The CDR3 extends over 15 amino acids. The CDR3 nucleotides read TGTGCCACCAGTGACCCGGGCAGGGAAGCAGATACGCAGTATTTT. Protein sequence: CATSDPGREADTQYF.